These 13 T cell receptor beta chains originate from one sample sequenced in a study of cytomegalovirus exposure and HLA in healthy donors. PCR employed 60 Vbeta and 13 Jbeta primers. TCRdb's table, derived via immunoSEQ multiplex PCR, lists solely in-frame clones and lacks some. The repertoire holds fewer than 200,000 clones, 75% to 90% seen once, with 4.5% to 5.5% in the top ten. The source material was PBMCs. The receptors come from a woman between 50 and 59 years old in good health and CMV-seropositive.

This chain links TRBV5-5 with TRBJ2-2; a possible D gene is TRBD1 (5 bases). The CDR3 sequence is 14 residues long. The germline V and J ends were trimmed by 4 bases and 2 bases, with 9 bases remaining between them. Looked up from germline, CDR1 is SGHKS and CDR2 is YYEKEE (reference sequence). The CDR3 DNA reads as TGTGCCAGCAGCCCCGACAGCAACACCGGGGAGCTGTTTTTT. Protein sequence: CASSPDSNTGELFF.

The gene calls are TRBV5-1 and TRBJ2-3, with 14 bases aligning to TRBD2. This CDR3 comprises 18 residues. V lost 4 bases to trimming and J lost 3 bases; unmatched junction nucleotides: 10. Germline V gene data show CDR1 as SGHRS and CDR2 as YFSETQ. The DNA for the CDR3 is TGCGCCAGCAGCCCTGGGACTAGCGGGGGTATACGGACAGATACGCAGTATTTT. Encoded protein: CASSPGTSGGIRTDTQYF.

The chain couples TRBV7-2 to TRBJ2-7; 7 nucleotides align to TRBD2. With 3 bases clipped from V and 2 bases from J, the junction kept 4 bases outside the gene matches. The germline V gene has CDR1 SGHTA and CDR2 FQGNSA. CDR3 length equals 14 residues. CDR3 DNA: TGTGCCAGCAGCTTGAGCGGGATCCCCTACGAGCAGTACTTC. Its protein product is CASSLSGIPYEQYF.

The chain has TRBV10-2 and TRBJ2-1, with a possible D match to TRBD2 (5 bases). CDR3 length equals 16 residues. V dropped 0 bases and J dropped 6 bases, with 15 bases sitting between them. CDR1 WSHSY and CDR2 SAAADI come from the germline V gene. Written as DNA, the CDR3 is TGCGCCAGCAGTGAGTCGATTCGGGATATGGTCAATGAGCAGTTCTTC. It translates to CASSESIRDMVNEQFF.

The chain couples TRBV12-5 to TRBJ2-2; 15 bases match TRBD2. Trimming took 6 bases from V and 3 from J; bases not matched to a gene: 5. The CDR3 extends over 17 amino acids. From germline, CDR1 is LGHNT and CDR2 FRNRAP. CDR3 coding DNA: TGTGCTAGTGGCTCCGGGACTAGCGGGGGGTACACCGGGGAGCTGTTTTTT. Its protein product is CASGSGTSGGYTGELFF.

The chain links TRBV6-1 to TRBJ1-1; perhaps TRBD1 as D (5 bases). V was trimmed by 5 bases and J by 0 bases, leaving 10 bases between them. Germline CDR1 MNHNS, CDR2 SASEGT. The CDR3 sequence is 14 residues long. The CDR3 DNA sequence: TGTGCCAGCAGTAGGACAATACTGAACACTGAAGCTTTCTTT. Translating gives CASSRTILNTEAFF.

The chain uses TRBV7-3 and TRBJ2-7, with a possible D match to TRBD2 (6 bases). Germline CDR1 and CDR2: SGHTA and FQGTGA. The length of the CDR3 is 14 residues. Trimming took 6 bases from V and 7 from J, leaving 19 bases between them. The CDR3: CASSPQSGVGEQYF. CDR3 coding DNA: TGTGCCAGCAGTCCACAGTCGGGGGTGGGAGAGCAGTACTTC.

The J gene is TRBJ2-1, the V gene TRBV5-1; 12 bases are shared with TRBD2. CDR3 size: 15 residues. Germline CDR1 SGHRS, CDR2 YFSETQ. Germline trimming cut 3 bases from V and 5 bases from J; bases unmatched to any gene: 3. The CDR3 sequence is CASSSLAGGDNEQFF. CDR3 in DNA: TGCGCCAGCAGCTCCCTAGCGGGAGGGGACAATGAGCAGTTCTTC. Using reference TRBV5-1 and TRBJ2-1 for the parts outside the CDR3, the full variable domain is KAGVTQTPRYLIKTRGQQVTLSCSPISGHRSVSWYQQTPGQGLQFLFEYFSETQRNKGNFPGRFSGRQFSNSRSEMNVSTLELGDSALYLCASSSLAGGDNEQFFGPGTRLTVL.

This chain uses TRBV7-9 with TRBJ2-5; no firm D call. V gave up 1 base and J gave up 4 bases, with 7 bases separating them. The CDR3 totals 13 residues. The germline CDR1 and CDR2 sequences are SEHNR and FQNEAQ (reference sequence). CDR3: CASSLELAETQYF. In DNA, the CDR3 is TGTGCCAGCAGCTTAGAGTTAGCAGAGACCCAGTACTTC.

This clone has a handful of counts. This chain connects TRBV19 to TRBJ2-6; 7 positions match TRBD1. The CDR3 covers 16 residues. The V gene's germline CDR1 is LNHDA and CDR2 SQIVND (reference sequence). V was clipped by 4 bases and J by 4 bases; unmatched bases: 7. This chain's CDR3 is CASSTRQGSGANVLTF. In DNA form, the CDR3 reads TGTGCCAGTAGTACACGACAGGGTTCCGGGGCCAACGTCCTGACTTTC.

The chain uses TRBV4-3 and TRBJ2-7; 7 nucleotides align to TRBD2. The CDR3 length is 14 residues. Germline lookup yields CDR1 LGHNA and CDR2 YSLEER. The V segment lost 4 bases and the J segment 2 bases; nucleotides outside the gene matches: 5. This chain's CDR3 is CASSRRRETYEQYF. The CDR3 DNA sequence: TGCGCCAGCAGCCGAAGGCGGGAGACCTACGAGCAGTACTTC.

V and J are TRBV30 and TRBJ1-2, with 10 bases matching TRBD1. The V segment lost 1 base and the J segment 5 bases; nucleotides outside the gene matches: 7. CDR3 length: 15 amino acids. Per the germline V gene, CDR1 is GTSNPN and CDR2 is SVGIG (reference sequence). The CDR3 DNA reads TGTGCCTGGAGTGGGACAGGGGGTTTTCTTTATGGCTACACCTTC. Its protein is CAWSGTGGFLYGYTF. The full variable domain, with the rest looked up from reference TRBV30 and TRBJ1-2, is SQTIHQWPATLVQPVGSPLSLECTVEGTSNPNLYWYRQAAGRGLQLLFYSVGIGQISSEVPQNLSASRPQDRQFILSSKKLLLSDSGFYLCAWSGTGGFLYGYTFGSGTRLTVV.

The rearrangement links TRBV6-1 to TRBJ1-5; weak D call: TRBD1 (5 bases). This CDR3 region has 15 residues. V was clipped by 3 bases and J by 0 bases, with 9 bases between them. Germline values: CDR1 MNHNS, CDR2 SASEGT. The CDR3 nucleotides read TGTGCCAGCAGTGAGGGGCCGTATAGCAATCAGCCCCAGCATTTT. Its protein product is CASSEGPYSNQPQHF.